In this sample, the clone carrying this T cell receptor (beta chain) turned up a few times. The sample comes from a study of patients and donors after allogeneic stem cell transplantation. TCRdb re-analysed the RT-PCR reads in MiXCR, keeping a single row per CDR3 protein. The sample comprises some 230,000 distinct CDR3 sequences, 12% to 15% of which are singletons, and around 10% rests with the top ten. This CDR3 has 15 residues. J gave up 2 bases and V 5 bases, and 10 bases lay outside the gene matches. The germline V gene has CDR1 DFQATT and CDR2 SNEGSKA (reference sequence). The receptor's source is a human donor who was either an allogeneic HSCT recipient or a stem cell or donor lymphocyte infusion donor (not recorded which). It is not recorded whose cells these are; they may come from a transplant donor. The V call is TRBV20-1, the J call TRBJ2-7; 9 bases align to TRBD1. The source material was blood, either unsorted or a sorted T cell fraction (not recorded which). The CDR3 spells CSADPGTGSAYEQYF. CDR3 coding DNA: TGCAGTGCTGACCCTGGGACAGGGTCCGCCTACGAGCAGTACTTC.